Below are 11 T cell receptor beta chains sequenced from a single sample in a study of blood T cell repertoires in COVID-19. Sequencing was performed with immunoSEQ multiplex PCR; in TCRdb, only in-frame clones are kept and a portion is missing. The profile covers some 270,000 clones, with 80% to 90% appearing a single time and approximately 4% taken by the ten largest. Input material: PBMCs or T cells enriched from blood (not recorded which). These receptors came from a woman in her thirties with acute COVID-19.

The chain employs TRBV4-2 and TRBJ2-3, with D possibly TRBD1 on 5 matching bases. Between the trimmed V and J ends, which lost 3 bases and 6 bases, there was a span of 13 bases. The length of the CDR3 is 14 residues. CDR1 is LGHNA and CDR2 is YNFKEQ in the germline V gene. The DNA for the CDR3 is TGTGCCAGCAGCCAGGAAGGGGTGCTGGATACGCAGTATTTT. It encodes CASSQEGVLDTQYF.

The gene calls are TRBV28 and TRBJ2-1; 12 positions agree with TRBD2. Trimming took 7 bases from V and 0 from J; bases not matched to a gene: 4. Germline V gives CDR1 MDHEN, CDR2 SYDVKM. This CDR3 comprises 16 residues. The CDR3 reads CASKPTSGSSYNEQFF. The CDR3 nucleotides read TGTGCCAGCAAACCGACTAGCGGGAGCTCCTACAATGAGCAGTTCTTC. The full variable domain, in which reference TRBV28 and TRBJ2-1 provide the parts outside the CDR3, is DVKVTQSSRYLVKRTGEKVFLECVQDMDHENMFWYRQDPGLGLRLIYFSYDVKMKEKGDIPEGYSVSREKKERFSLILESASTNQTSMYLCASKPTSGSSYNEQFFGPGTRLTVL.

J is TRBJ1-4 and V is TRBV7-2; D gene uncertain. Germline CDR1 SGHTA, CDR2 FQGNSA. Trimming took 3 bases from V and 2 from J, leaving 13 bases between them. The CDR3 covers 16 residues. CDR3 nucleotides: TGTGCCAGCAGCTTCGTTACGGGTTCGACTAATGAAAAACTGTTTTTT. It yields the protein CASSFVTGSTNEKLFF.

The rearrangement uses TRBV5-1 and TRBJ2-3; D remains ambiguous. V shed 10 bases and J shed 2 bases, with 14 bases lying between them. CDR1 and CDR2 (germline): SGHRS, YFSETQ. The CDR3 contains 13 residues. The CDR3 DNA follows: TGCGCCTCCGCGGTCACTCCCACAGATACGCAGTATTTT. This encodes CASAVTPTDTQYF.

This clone was counted only a few times. The gene calls are TRBV20-1 and TRBJ2-3, with 9 bases that match TRBD2. After removal of 3 bases from V and 4 bases from J, the junction contained 8 bases not matched to a gene. The CDR3 is 15 residues long. CDR1 is DFQATT, CDR2 SNEGSKA, per germline (reference sequence). The CDR3 DNA follows: TGCAGTGCTAGTAGGCGGGAGGGCCTGGCAGATACGCAGTATTTT. Translation gives CSASRREGLADTQYF.

The V gene is TRBV9, the J gene TRBJ2-1, with 11 bases fitting TRBD2. The ends lost 3 bases at V and 3 bases at J; junction bases unmatched: 2. Germline V gene lookup returns CDR1 SGDLS and CDR2 YYNGEE. The CDR3 has 15 residues. The CDR3 spells CASSAGLADYNEQFF. The CDR3 nucleotides read TGTGCCAGCAGCGCGGGACTAGCGGACTACAATGAGCAGTTCTTC.

The chain recombines TRBV3-1 (or the pseudogene TRBV3-2) with TRBJ2-2, with 10 bases matching TRBD2. V trimming: 0 bases; J trimming: 6 bases; junction bases outside the gene matches: 1. Germline values: CDR1 LGHDT, CDR2 YNNKEL (reference sequence). The CDR3 loop spans 15 amino acids. The CDR3 DNA is TGTGCCAGCAGCCAAGATAGCGGGGGGCCCGGGGAGCTGTTTTTT. Translating it yields CASSQDSGGPGELFF.

In nucleotides, the CDR3 is TGTGCCAGCAGTCCGAACCTAGCGGGGGGGAGGCATGAGCAGTTCTTC. Its translation: CASSPNLAGGRHEQFF. This chain joins TRBV28 and TRBJ2-1, with TRBD2 matching over 12 bases. After removal of 5 bases from V and 8 bases from J, the junction contained 10 bases not matched to a gene. The CDR3 has 16 residues. The germline gives CDR1 MDHEN, CDR2 SYDVKM.

In this sample, this clone turned up once. V is TRBV18 and J is TRBJ2-3, with TRBD1 as a possible D gene (6 bases). The CDR3 sequence is 17 residues long. V dropped 0 bases and J dropped 7 bases, with 20 bases sitting between them. Germline loops: CDR1 KGHSH, CDR2 LQKENI. DNA of the CDR3: TGTGCCAGCTCACCACCCCAAGGACAGTCTTTCCGCTATACGCAGTATTTT. Translation: CASSPPQGQSFRYTQYF.

In this sample, this clone turned up once. The chain uses TRBV19 and TRBJ1-3; D is unresolved. From germline, CDR1 is LNHDA and CDR2 SQIVND (reference sequence). V was cut by 9 bases and J by 0 bases, with 9 bases left in between. The CDR3 sequence is 13 residues long. In DNA form, the CDR3 reads TGTGCCAGCAGATACTACTCTGGAAACACCATATATTTT. As protein: CASRYYSGNTIYF.

The chain combines TRBV4-3 with TRBJ2-1; TRBD1 agrees at 7 bases. Germline trimming cut 0 bases from V and 6 bases from J; bases unmatched to any gene: 2. The CDR3 spans 14 residues. The V gene's germline CDR1 is LGHNA and CDR2 YSLEER. CDR3 amino acids: CASSQDRDSNEQFF. CDR3 DNA sequence: TGCGCCAGCAGCCAAGACCGGGACAGCAATGAGCAGTTCTTC.